The subject of this entry is one T cell receptor beta chain. Antigen unknown. Profiled with immunoSEQ multiplex PCR; TCRdb holds only in-frame clones, not every one. Of about 28,000 clones in the sample, around 86% were seen once. The sample comes from a study of T cells after posttransplantation cyclophosphamide. CDR3 length equals 16 residues. Trimming removed 2 bases from V and 0 bases from J, with 10 bases in between. Germline CDR1 and CDR2: LNHDA and SQIVND (reference sequence). Peripheral blood was collected from the related graft donor on the marrow donation day. General study points: After PTCy, TRB diversity resembled that of CNI/methotrexate controls.

Sequencing was carried out using PBMCs. This clonotype was sampled from a man in his fifties. The chain is built from TRBV19 and TRBJ2-2, with D maybe TRBD2 (5 bases). Here the CDR3 reads CASSIIRGSNTGELFF. The CDR3 region has the DNA TGTGCCAGTAGTATAATTCGCGGGTCGAACACCGGGGAGCTGTTTTTT.